This entry lists 21 T cell receptor beta chains sequenced from one sample in a study of T cell changes during pregnancy in multiple sclerosis. Assay: immunoSEQ multiplex PCR; the TCRdb copy retains only in-frame clones and omits some. This repertoire shows roughly 41,000 clones, about 94% found once; its top ten account for 1.5% to 2%. Specimen: peripheral blood, collected in the third trimester of pregnancy. These receptor sequences come from a female donor with multiple sclerosis, enrolled in a pregnancy study.

This CDR3 reads CASSLYYFPGELFF. Written as DNA, the CDR3 is TGTGCCAGCAGTTTATACTATTTCCCCGGGGAGCTGTTTTTT. The genes are TRBV27 and TRBJ2-2, with D unclear. The germline V and J ends were trimmed by 1 base and 6 bases, with 9 bases remaining between them. The CDR3 consists of 14 residues. The germline V gene encodes CDR1 MNHEY and CDR2 SMNVEV (reference sequence).

This chain uses TRBV4-2 with TRBJ2-3, with TRBD2 identical over 9 bases. Germline trimming cut 1 base from V and 2 bases from J; bases unmatched to any gene: 7. The germline V gene has CDR1 LGHNA and CDR2 YNFKEQ. CDR3 size: 17 residues. The CDR3 here is CASSQGRASGATDTQYF. The CDR3 DNA sequence: TGTGCCAGCAGCCAAGGGAGGGCTAGCGGGGCCACAGATACGCAGTATTTT.

The chain combines TRBV25-1 with TRBJ1-1; 9 nucleotides line up with TRBD1. Germline trimming cut 4 bases from V and 4 bases from J; bases unmatched to any gene: 4. This CDR3 is built from 14 residues. Germline V gene lookup returns CDR1 MGHDK and CDR2 SYGVNS. The CDR3 nucleotides read TGTGCCAGCAGTGGCCGGGACAGGGTCACTGAAGCTTTCTTT. Protein: CASSGRDRVTEAFF. The variable domain in full, completed from reference TRBV25-1 and TRBJ1-1, reads EADIYQTPRYLVIGTGKKITLECSQTMGHDKMYWYQQDPGMELHLIHYSYGVNSTEKGDLSSESTVSRIRTEHFPLTLESARPSHTSQYLCASSGRDRVTEAFFGQGTRLTVV.

The chain carries TRBV7-9 and TRBJ2-3; D is ambiguous. V shed 3 bases and J shed 2 bases, with 9 bases lying between them. The CDR3 extends over 14 amino acids. The germline CDR1 and CDR2 sequences are SEHNR and FQNEAQ (reference sequence). Written as DNA, the CDR3 is TGTGCCAGCAGCTTCATCGCGGACACAGATACGCAGTATTTT. Translating gives CASSFIADTDTQYF.

The chain uses TRBV6-5 and TRBJ1-4, with unresolved D. This CDR3 comprises 13 residues. CDR1 MNHEY and CDR2 SVGAGI come from the germline V gene. V dropped 4 bases and J dropped 7 bases, with 10 bases sitting between them. Here the CDR3 reads CASSFRSLEKLFF. The CDR3 DNA reads as TGTGCCAGCAGTTTCCGGAGCCTTGAAAAACTGTTTTTT.

The chain combines TRBV9 with TRBJ2-2; TRBD2 agrees at 8 bases. CDR3 size: 15 residues. Germline-derived CDR1 and CDR2 are SGDLS and YYNGEE. V was pared by 5 bases and J by 4 bases, with 7 bases of the junction left unmatched. CDR3 in amino acids: CASRQTSGRTGELFF. The CDR3 region has the DNA TGTGCCAGCAGACAAACTAGCGGACGCACCGGGGAGCTGTTTTTT.

This chain joins TRBV6-5 and TRBJ1-1; D is uncertain. From germline, CDR1 is MNHEY and CDR2 SVGAGI. The CDR3 runs to 13 residues. Trimming cost V 8 bases and J 5 bases, with 15 bases left between them. The CDR3 coding sequence is TGTGCCAGCGGAGAACTCGTGAGGACTGAAGCTTTCTTT. It encodes CASGELVRTEAFF.

The J gene is TRBJ2-5, the V gene TRBV6-5; 8 nucleotides align to TRBD2. TRBJ2-7 matches the DNA end more closely, so the J call is doubtful. The CDR3 extends over 15 amino acids. Germline V CDR1 and CDR2: MNHEY, SVGAGI. CDR3 DNA sequence: TGTGCCAGCAGCCCGCTAGCGGGCAGCTCCTACGAGCAGTACTTC. Translated, it gives CASSPLAGSSYEQYF.

V gene TRBV27 combines with J gene TRBJ2-3, with D uncertain. CDR3 size: 15 residues. Germline lookup yields CDR1 MNHEY and CDR2 SMNVEV (reference sequence). Trimming shortened V by 4 bases and J by 0 bases, and 11 bases separated the two germline ends. In DNA form, the CDR3 reads TGTGCCAGCAGTTCCCAGGTGGGCAGCACAGATACGCAGTATTTT. This codes for CASSSQVGSTDTQYF.

This clone was detected only once. The V call is TRBV5-1, the J call TRBJ1-2, with D possibly being TRBD1 (5 bases). Germline loops: CDR1 SGHRS, CDR2 YFSETQ. The CDR3 is 13 amino acids. V was clipped by 0 bases and J by 6 bases, with 9 bases between them. The CDR3 is CASSLAQGDGYTF. The CDR3 region has the DNA TGCGCCAGCAGCTTGGCCCAAGGGGATGGCTACACCTTC.

This chain uses TRBV7-8 with TRBJ1-1; D is uncertain. V was clipped by 4 bases and J by 1 base, with 13 bases between them. The CDR3 loop spans 15 amino acids. Germline lookup yields CDR1 SGHVS and CDR2 FQNEAQ. CDR3 amino acids: CASSYQRVGNTEAFF. The CDR3 region has the DNA TGTGCCAGCAGCTACCAGAGGGTTGGGAACACTGAAGCTTTCTTT.

The J gene is TRBJ1-3, the V gene TRBV5-1; weak D call: TRBD1 (5 bases). The length of the CDR3 is 15 residues. V gave up 0 bases and J gave up 0 bases, with 7 bases separating them. The germline V gene encodes CDR1 SGHRS and CDR2 YFSETQ. The CDR3 loop reads CASSLDRSSGNTIYF. The CDR3 DNA is TGCGCCAGCAGCTTGGACAGGTCCTCTGGAAACACCATATATTTT. The full variable domain, in which reference TRBV5-1 and TRBJ1-3 provide the parts outside the CDR3, is KAGVTQTPRYLIKTRGQQVTLSCSPISGHRSVSWYQQTPGQGLQFLFEYFSETQRNKGNFPGRFSGRQFSNSRSEMNVSTLELGDSALYLCASSLDRSSGNTIYFGEGSWLTVV.

This clone was seen a handful of times. CDR3 coding DNA: TGTGCCTGGAGTCTGGGGGCTGCCTATAATTCACCCCTCCACTTT. Translation gives CAWSLGAAYNSPLHF. This chain joins TRBV30 and TRBJ1-6; D possibly corresponds to TRBD1 (6 bases). From germline, CDR1 is GTSNPN and CDR2 SVGIG (reference sequence). The CDR3 is 15 residues long. V was shortened by 2 bases and J by 2 bases, with 10 bases between the two germline ends.

This rearrangement joins TRBV5-1 to TRBJ2-7; 8 bases align to TRBD1. Trimming at V came to 2 bases and at J to 0 bases, leaving 1 base not matched to a gene. The length of the CDR3 is 14 residues. Germline CDR1 and CDR2: SGHRS and YFSETQ. Written as DNA, the CDR3 is TGCGCCAGCAGCTTTACAGGGGGCTCCTACGAGCAGTACTTC. It specifies CASSFTGGSYEQYF.

The chain couples TRBV11-2 to TRBJ2-7; 7 bases agree with TRBD1. From germline, CDR1 is SGHAT and CDR2 FQNNGV. This CDR3 is built from 13 residues. The V segment lost 4 bases and the J segment 8 bases; nucleotides outside the gene matches: 8. CDR3 residues: CASSSDREDKQYF. The CDR3 nucleotides are TGTGCCAGCAGCTCCGACAGGGAAGATAAGCAGTACTTC.

The V gene is TRBV5-8, the J gene TRBJ2-5; possibly TRBD1 for D (6 bases). The germline V gene has CDR1 SGHTS and CDR2 YDEGEE. The CDR3 sequence is 17 residues long. V was clipped by 3 bases and J by 2 bases, with 20 bases between them. CDR3 bases: TGTGCCAGCAGCTCCCCCCCCCGCGACAGGAGACAAGAGACCCAGTACTTC. This gives the protein CASSSPPRDRRQETQYF.

V and J are TRBV5-6 and TRBJ2-7, with D unclear. The CDR3 is 11 residues long. V was trimmed by 3 bases and J by 4 bases, leaving 5 bases between them. CDR1 is SGHDT and CDR2 is YYEEEE in the germline V gene. CDR3 loop: CASSSGYEQYF. CDR3 DNA sequence: TGTGCCAGCAGCTCGGGTTACGAGCAGTACTTC.

The table lists this clone with a count of one. V usage is TRBV5-8 and J usage is TRBJ1-1, with a weak D call TRBD1 (6 bases). V lost 1 base and J 0 bases, leaving 10 bases between the germline ends. Germline CDR1 and CDR2: SGHTS and YDEGEE. This CDR3 spans 15 amino acids. The CDR3 region is CASSLKGVMNTEAFF. CDR3 nucleotides: TGTGCCAGCAGCTTGAAGGGGGTCATGAACACTGAAGCTTTCTTT.

This clone was detected only once. The chain carries TRBV7-9 and TRBJ2-5; D is uncertain. The germline V gene encodes CDR1 SEHNR and CDR2 FQNEAQ (reference sequence). The ends were cut back, 6 bases at V and 2 bases at J, with 4 bases in the middle. CDR3 length: 11 amino acids. The CDR3 region is CASRHQETQYF. The CDR3 nucleotides are TGTGCCAGCAGACATCAAGAGACCCAGTACTTC.

V gene TRBV7-9 combines with J gene TRBJ2-3, with D possibly being TRBD2 (5 bases). Germline V gene data show CDR1 as SEHNR and CDR2 as FQNEAQ (reference sequence). Deletions cut 4 bases from V and 6 bases from J, with 8 bases between. This CDR3 contains 12 residues. CDR3 sequence: CASSSGWDTQYF. The CDR3 DNA is TGTGCCAGCAGCTCGGGGTGGGATACGCAGTATTTT.

The gene calls are TRBV5-6 and TRBJ2-7; TRBD2 agrees at 13 bases. CDR3 length: 17 amino acids. V was clipped by 3 bases and J by 3 bases; unmatched bases: 9. Germline assignment: CDR1 SGHDT and CDR2 YYEEEE. CDR3 nucleotides: TGTGCCAGCAGCTCTTCTCGACGACTAGCGGGGGGCTACGAGCAGTACTTC. Translating it yields CASSSSRRLAGGYEQYF.